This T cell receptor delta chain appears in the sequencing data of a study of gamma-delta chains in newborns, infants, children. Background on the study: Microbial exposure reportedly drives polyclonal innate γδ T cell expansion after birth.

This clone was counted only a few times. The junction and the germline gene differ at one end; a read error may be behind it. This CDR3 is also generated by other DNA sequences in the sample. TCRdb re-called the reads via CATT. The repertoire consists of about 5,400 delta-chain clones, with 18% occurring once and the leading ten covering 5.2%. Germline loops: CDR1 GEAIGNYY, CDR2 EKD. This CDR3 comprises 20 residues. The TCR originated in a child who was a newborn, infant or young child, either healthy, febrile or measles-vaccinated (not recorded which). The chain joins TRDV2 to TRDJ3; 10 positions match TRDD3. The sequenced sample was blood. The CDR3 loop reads CACDVLGDSESSWDTRQMFF. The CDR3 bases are TGTGCCTGTGATGTACTGGGGGATTCGGAGAGCTCCTGGGACACCCGGCAGATGTTTTTC.